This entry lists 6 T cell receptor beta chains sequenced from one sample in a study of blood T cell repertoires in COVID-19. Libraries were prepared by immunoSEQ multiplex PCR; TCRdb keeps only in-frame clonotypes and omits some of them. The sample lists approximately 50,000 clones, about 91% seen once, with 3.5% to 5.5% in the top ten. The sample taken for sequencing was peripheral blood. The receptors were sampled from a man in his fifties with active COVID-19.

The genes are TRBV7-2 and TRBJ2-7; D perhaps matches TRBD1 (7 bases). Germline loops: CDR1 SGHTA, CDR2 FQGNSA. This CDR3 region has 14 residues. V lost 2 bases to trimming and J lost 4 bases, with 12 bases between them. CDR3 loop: CASSLQGGLYEQYF. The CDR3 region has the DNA TGTGCCAGCAGCTTACAGGGGGGTTTGTACGAGCAGTACTTC.

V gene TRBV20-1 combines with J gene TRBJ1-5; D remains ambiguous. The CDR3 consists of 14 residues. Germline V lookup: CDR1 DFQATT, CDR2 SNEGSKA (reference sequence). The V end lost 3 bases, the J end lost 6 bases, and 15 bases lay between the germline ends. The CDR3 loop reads CSASDTLVSQPQHF. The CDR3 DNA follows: TGCAGTGCTAGTGACACCCTGGTTAGTCAGCCCCAGCATTTT.

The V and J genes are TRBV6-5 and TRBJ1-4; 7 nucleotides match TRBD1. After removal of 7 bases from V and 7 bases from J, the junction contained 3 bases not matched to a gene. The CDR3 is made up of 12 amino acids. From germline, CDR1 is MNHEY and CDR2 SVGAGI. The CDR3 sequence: CASTGTVEKLFF. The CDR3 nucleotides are TGTGCCAGCACAGGGACAGTTGAAAAACTGTTTTTT.

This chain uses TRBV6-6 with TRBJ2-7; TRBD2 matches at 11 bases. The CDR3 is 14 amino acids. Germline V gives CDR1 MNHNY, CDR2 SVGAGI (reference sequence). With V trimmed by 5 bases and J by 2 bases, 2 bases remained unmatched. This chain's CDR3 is CASSQTSGAYEQYF. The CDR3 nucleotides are TGTGCCAGCAGTCAGACTAGCGGGGCCTACGAGCAGTACTTC.

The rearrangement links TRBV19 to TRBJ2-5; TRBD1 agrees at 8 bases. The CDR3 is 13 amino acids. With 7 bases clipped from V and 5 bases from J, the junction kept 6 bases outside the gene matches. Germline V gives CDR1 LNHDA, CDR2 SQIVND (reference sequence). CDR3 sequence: CASMAGGAETQYF. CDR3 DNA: TGTGCCAGTATGGCAGGGGGCGCGGAGACCCAGTACTTC.

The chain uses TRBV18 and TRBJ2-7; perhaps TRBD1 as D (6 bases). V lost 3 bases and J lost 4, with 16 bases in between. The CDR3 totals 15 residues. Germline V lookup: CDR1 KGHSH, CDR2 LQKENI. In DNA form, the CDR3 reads TGTGCCAGCTCACCGGGGGCCGTCTCCGCTTACGAGCAGTACTTC. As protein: CASSPGAVSAYEQYF.